This TCR beta chain was profiled in a study of identical twins. The CDR3 is 15 amino acids. CDR1 and CDR2 from the germline V gene are MDHEN and SYDVKM. Trimming took 7 bases from V and 0 from J; bases not matched to a gene: 4. TCRdb fed the 5' RACE reads into MiXCR, producing one record per CDR3 protein. The sample includes about 690,000 distinct CDR3 sequences, around 6% of them seen just once. Points on this clonotype: A much larger clone is a single base away; this may be a read error. The CDR3 end shows no conserved phenylalanine or tryptophan, and so a read error is likely.

Input material: naive T cells sorted from blood. This TCR derives from a man between 18 and 29 years old in good health. The V and J genes are TRBV28 and TRBJ1-5; 9 positions agree with TRBD1. The CDR3: CASKDRGSSNQPQHI. DNA of the CDR3: TGTGCCAGCAAGGACAGGGGCTCTAGCAATCAGCCCCAGCATATT.